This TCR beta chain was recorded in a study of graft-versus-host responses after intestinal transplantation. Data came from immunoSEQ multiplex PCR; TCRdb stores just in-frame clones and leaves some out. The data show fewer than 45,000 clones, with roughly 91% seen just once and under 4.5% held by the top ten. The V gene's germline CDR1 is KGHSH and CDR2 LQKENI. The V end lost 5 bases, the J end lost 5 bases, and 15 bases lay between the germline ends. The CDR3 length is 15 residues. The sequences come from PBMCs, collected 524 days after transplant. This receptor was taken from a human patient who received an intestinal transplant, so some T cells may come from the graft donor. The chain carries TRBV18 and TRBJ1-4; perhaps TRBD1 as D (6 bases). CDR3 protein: CASSGVRTVNEKLFF. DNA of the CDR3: TGTGCCAGCTCAGGAGTCCGGACAGTAAATGAAAAACTGTTTTTT.